This T cell receptor beta chain came from a study of T cell responses to AZD1222 COVID-19 vaccine. To note about this clone: No antigen is known for it.

Here immunoSEQ multiplex PCR was the method, and the copy in TCRdb shows in-frame clones only, minus some. The sample carries approximately 92,000 clones, roughly nine tenths recorded once. The study's findings and limits: As reported, nearly half of all spike-specific TCRs target variant regions that are unmutated. The number of AZD1222 recipients seropositive at baseline was only five to seven.

This sequence originates from an adult in good health. Sequencing used peripheral blood, obtained on day 0 of AZD1222 vaccination.

The chain's CDR3 is CASSQGRVGLGELFF. CDR3 DNA sequence: TGTGCCAGCAGCCAGGGACGGGTTGGGCTCGGGGAGCTGTTTTTT. The genes are TRBV7-6 and TRBJ2-2; possibly TRBD1 or TRBD2 for D (5 bases each). V lost 5 bases, J lost 7 bases, and 17 bases lay in between. Looked up from germline, CDR1 is SGHVS and CDR2 is FNYEAQ. CDR3 length equals 15 residues.